The subject of this entry is one T cell receptor (beta chain). Its specificity is not known. Several immunoSEQ plates received, in even portions, the genomic DNA of each subset. Clones were read by immunoSEQ multiplex PCR, and TCRdb kept only the in-frame ones, dropping some. The sample shows around 600,000 clones, roughly 98% of them seen only once. This entry comes from a study of shared clonotypes between healthy human individuals. About the study: The study used three CD4 naive, three CD4 memory, two CD8 naive and one CD8 memory plate per donor.

The study's findings and limits: Tissues were not sampled, only blood, and their repertoires likely differ. Rarefaction analysis demonstrated incomplete sorted-subset sequencing notwithstanding large depth.

Cells designated naive CD8 were CD45RO-negative and were positively selected for CCR7, with terminally differentiated effector memory CD45RA+ cells excluded. The TCR sequence derives from a man in his thirties or forties in good health. What was sequenced was naive CD8+ T cells sorted from blood.

The CDR3 is CASRGLAGILREQYF. CDR3 DNA: TGTGCCAGCAGGGGACTAGCGGGAATTCTGCGCGAGCAGTACTTC. This chain links TRBV6-1 with TRBJ2-7; 13 bases match TRBD2. The ends lost 6 bases at V and 6 bases at J; junction bases unmatched: 8. CDR1 and CDR2 from the germline V gene are MNHNS and SASEGT. The CDR3 loop spans 15 amino acids.